The rows below give T cell receptor beta chains drawn from one sample of a study of tumor-infiltrating lymphocytes in localized non-small cell lung cancer. Repertoires were generated with immunoSEQ multiplex PCR, while TCRdb's copy carries only in-frame clones and drops some. In the table there are about 12,000 clones, 65% to 85% of which are singletons. Sequencing was done on a sample of lung tumor tissue. Source of these receptors: a human donor with non-small cell lung cancer. Both conserved end residues are part of each CDR3. The D gene is left open where the match is weak. Expanded clones get a size class; other rows say once, few or many, or leave the size out.

V	J	size	D	CDR3	DNA
TRBV5-4	TRBJ2-6	.	TRBD1	CASSLPQGSGANVLTF	TGTGCCAGCAGCTTACCACAGGGGTCTGGGGCCAACGTCCTGACTTTC
TRBV5-6	TRBJ1-5	.	.	CASSLAGVGNQPQHF	TGTGCCAGCAGCTTGGCAGGGGTTGGCAATCAGCCCCAGCATTTT
TRBV7-9	TRBJ2-7	.	.	CASSFTGGVSYEQYF	TGTGCCAGCAGCTTTACAGGGGGGGTCTCCTACGAGCAGTACTTC
TRBV29-1	TRBJ2-5	.	.	CSVEKTARETQYF	TGCAGCGTTGAAAAGACGGCGAGAGAGACCCAGTACTTC
TRBV6-1	TRBJ2-3	.	TRBD2	CASRKSGGSTDTQYF	TGTGCCAGCAGAAAAAGCGGGGGGAGCACAGATACGCAGTATTTT
TRBV2	TRBJ2-5	.	.	CASSEGAHETQYF	TGTGCCAGCAGTGAGGGGGCGCATGAGACCCAGTACTTC
TRBV5-8	TRBJ1-1	.	.	CASSITGLGTEAFF	TGTGCCAGCAGCATTACGGGGTTGGGCACTGAAGCTTTCTTT
TRBV5-1	TRBJ1-1	.	.	CASSFNPGRTEAFF	TGCGCCAGCAGCTTTAATCCAGGGAGGACTGAAGCTTTCTTT
TRBV30	TRBJ1-2	.	.	CAWSLGGYGYTF	TGTGCCTGGAGTCTAGGGGGCTATGGCTACACCTTC
TRBV6-4	TRBJ2-3	.	TRBD1	CASSSGQGSTDTQYF	TGTGCCAGCAGTTCGGGACAGGGCTCGACAGATACGCAGTATTTT
TRBV14	TRBJ1-3	once	.	CASSQDQAGSGNTIYF	TGTGCCAGCAGCCAAGATCAGGCAGGCTCTGGAAACACCATATATTTT
TRBV4-2	TRBJ2-1	.	TRBD2	CASSQDKELAGGPGNEQFF	TGTGCCAGCAGCCAAGATAAAGAACTAGCGGGGGGGCCGGGCAATGAGCAGTTCTTC
TRBV5-1	TRBJ2-1	once	.	CASSLVVGEQFF	TGCGCCAGCAGCTTGGTCGTCGGTGAGCAGTTCTTC
TRBV5-4	TRBJ1-3	.	TRBD1	CASRTGTGVGDGNTIYF	TGTGCCAGCAGGACCGGGACAGGGGTTGGAGATGGAAACACCATATATTTT
TRBV25-1	TRBJ1-4	.	.	CASSELQGPTNEKLFF	TGTGCCAGCAGTGAATTGCAGGGACCCACTAATGAAAAACTGTTTTTT
TRBV4-2	TRBJ1-1	large	.	CASSQNTEAFF	TGTGCCAGCAGCCAAAACACTGAAGCTTTCTTT
TRBV7-8	TRBJ1-2	.	TRBD1	CASSLESRGRRGNGYTF	TGTGCCAGCAGCTTAGAAAGTAGGGGGCGCCGAGGAAATGGCTACACCTTC
TRBV4-3	TRBJ2-1	.	.	CASSQGVSYNEQFF	TGCGCCAGCAGCCAAGGGGTCTCCTACAATGAGCAGTTCTTC
TRBV19	TRBJ2-7	.	TRBD1	CASSVGTVNEQYF	TGTGCCAGTAGCGTTGGGACAGTGAACGAGCAGTACTTC
TRBV25-1	TRBJ2-3	.	.	CASSELAGAGDTQYF	TGTGCCAGCAGTGAGCTGGCAGGGGCAGGAGATACGCAGTATTTT
TRBV4-1	TRBJ1-1	.	.	CASSQDLQGWQAFF	TGCGCCAGCAGCCAAGACTTACAGGGTTGGCAAGCTTTCTTT
TRBV11-2	TRBJ2-7	.	TRBD2	CASSLDSGGQDYEQYF	TGTGCCAGCAGCTTAGATAGCGGGGGACAAGATTACGAGCAGTACTTC
TRBV7-2	TRBJ1-6	.	.	CASSAPQAGKGSPLHF	TGTGCCAGCAGCGCCCCCCAGGCAGGGAAGGGTTCACCCCTCCACTTT
TRBV30	TRBJ1-2	.	.	CAGLLSYGYTF	TGTGCCGGACTACTGAGCTATGGCTACACCTTC
TRBV5-8	TRBJ1-1	.	TRBD1	CASRLGQLAFF	TGTGCCAGCAGGTTGGGACAGTTGGCTTTCTTT
TRBV2	TRBJ1-1	.	TRBD1	CASSGTKNRGPFDTEAFF	TGTGCCAGCAGCGGAACGAAGAACAGGGGCCCCTTCGACACTGAAGCTTTCTTT
TRBV5-1	TRBJ2-2	.	TRBD2	CASSPGLANTGELFF	TGCGCCAGCAGCCCGGGACTAGCCAACACCGGGGAGCTGTTTTTT
TRBV7-9	TRBJ2-7	.	.	CASSPQSPYEQYF	TGTGCCAGCAGCCCTCAGTCCCCCTACGAGCAGTACTTC
TRBV6-4	TRBJ1-5	.	TRBD1	CASSRDRDDNQPQHF	TGTGCCAGCAGCCGGGACAGGGACGATAATCAGCCCCAGCATTTT
TRBV11-2	TRBJ1-1	.	.	CASSLYEQLNTEAFF	TGTGCCAGCAGCTTATACGAACAGTTGAACACTGAAGCTTTCTTT
TRBV11-2	TRBJ2-7	.	.	CASSTKTGLSYEQYF	TGTGCCAGCAGCACAAAAACCGGACTGAGCTACGAGCAGTACTTC
TRBV19	TRBJ2-2	once	.	CASSIIVNLNTGELFF	TGTGCCAGTAGTATCATCGTGAATTTGAACACCGGGGAGCTGTTTTTT
TRBV11-2	TRBJ1-2	few	TRBD1	CAVLTGAYGYTF	TGTGCCGTTCTAACAGGGGCCTATGGCTACACCTTC
TRBV27	TRBJ2-1	.	TRBD1	CATLGTGALNEQFF	TGTGCCACCCTCGGGACAGGGGCCTTGAATGAGCAGTTCTTC
TRBV2	TRBJ1-6	.	.	CASSEREGAYNSPLHF	TGTGCCAGCAGTGAAAGGGAAGGGGCTTATAATTCACCCCTCCACTTT
TRBV11-2	TRBJ2-7	.	TRBD1	CASSLARGQIYEQYF	TGTGCCAGCAGCTTAGCCCGGGGACAGATTTACGAGCAGTACTTC
TRBV7-2	TRBJ1-2	.	.	CASSLVGRGKDGYTF	TGTGCCAGCAGCTTAGTGGGTAGGGGTAAGGATGGCTACACCTTC
TRBV5-1	TRBJ2-7	once	.	CASRGSPSTVEQYF	TGCGCCAGCAGGGGGAGCCCCTCAACTGTCGAGCAGTACTTC
TRBV20-1	TRBJ1-1	.	.	CSARNRIEAFF	TGCAGTGCTAGGAACAGGATTGAAGCTTTCTTT
TRBV30	TRBJ2-7	once	.	CAWSPPGLRSYEQYF	TGTGCCTGGAGCCCTCCGGGACTCCGCTCCTACGAGCAGTACTTC
TRBV6-5	TRBJ2-2	.	TRBD2	CASRPGGNTGELFF	TGTGCCAGCAGACCGGGGGGTAACACCGGGGAGCTGTTTTTT
TRBV7-6	TRBJ2-5	.	.	CASSLAGGAEQYF	TGTGCCAGCAGCTTAGCCGGCGGGGCAGAGCAGTACTTC
TRBV5-5	TRBJ1-2	.	.	CASSFGPSREGYTF	TGTGCCAGCAGCTTCGGGCCATCACGGGAAGGCTACACCTTC
TRBV4-1	TRBJ1-6	.	.	CASSQDDRGAYNSPLHF	TGCGCCAGCAGCCAAGACGACAGAGGAGCCTATAATTCACCCCTCCACTTT
TRBV7-8	TRBJ2-6	.	TRBD1	CASSGTVVPGANVLTF	TGTGCCAGCTCCGGGACAGTAGTTCCTGGGGCCAACGTCCTGACTTTC
TRBV10-3	TRBJ1-2	.	.	CAISGRVEDGYTF	TGTGCCATCAGTGGGCGCGTTGAAGATGGCTACACCTTC
TRBV7-9	TRBJ2-3	.	TRBD1	CASSVQGARTDTQYF	TGTGCCAGCAGCGTACAGGGGGCGCGCACAGATACGCAGTATTTT
TRBV30	TRBJ1-1	.	TRBD1	CAWSGLGTGNTEAFF	TGTGCCTGGAGCGGACTCGGGACAGGGAACACTGAAGCTTTCTTT
TRBV5-1	TRBJ1-2	.	.	CASSLIGGAPSPNYGYTF	TGCGCCAGCAGCTTAATCGGAGGGGCCCCTTCCCCTAACTATGGCTACACCTTC
TRBV5-1	TRBJ1-5	.	.	CASSPVGGRDQPQHF	TGCGCCAGCAGCCCGGTAGGAGGGAGGGATCAGCCCCAGCATTTT
TRBV7-2	TRBJ1-1	.	.	CASSFAGAAAFF	TGTGCCAGCAGCTTTGCGGGAGCCGCTGCTTTCTTT
TRBV2	TRBJ2-5	.	.	CASSGTARNQETQYF	TGTGCCAGCAGTGGTACAGCTAGAAACCAAGAGACCCAGTACTTC
TRBV5-4	TRBJ1-6	.	.	CASSLGRGPSSSPLHF	TGTGCCAGCAGCTTGGGTAGGGGTCCTTCCTCTTCACCCCTCCACTTT
TRBV7-6	TRBJ1-2	.	TRBD1	CASSSEPTGAVVYGYTF	TGTGCCAGCAGCTCGGAGCCTACAGGGGCGGTAGTCTATGGCTACACCTTC
TRBV7-8	TRBJ2-7	.	.	CASSLVAGRLWEQYF	TGTGCCAGCAGCTTAGTGGCAGGGCGGCTCTGGGAGCAGTACTTC
TRBV10-3	TRBJ2-7	.	.	CAISDRDALYEQYF	TGTGCCATCAGTGACCGGGACGCACTCTACGAGCAGTACTTC
TRBV7-2	TRBJ1-3	.	.	CASSLNRVVAGNTIYF	TGTGCCAGCAGCTTAAACAGGGTCGTTGCTGGAAACACCATATATTTT